This entry lists 21 T cell receptor beta chains sequenced from one sample in a study of shared clonotypes between healthy human individuals. Method: immunoSEQ multiplex PCR; TCRdb's copy keeps in-frame clones and lacks some. Among roughly 2.2 million clones listed, approximately 95% were seen once. Sequenced material: naive CD4+ T cells from PBMCs. Indicated subset: CD45RA+ positively selected. These receptors all come from a man aged 18 to 35 in good health. Some clones in this sample may be carry-over from other donors' samples.

V is TRBV4-2 and J is TRBJ1-3; tentatively, D is TRBD1 (5 bases). CDR3 length equals 14 residues. V lost 0 bases and J 4 bases, leaving 7 bases between the germline ends. Germline-derived CDR1 and CDR2 are LGHNA and YNFKEQ. CDR3 nucleotide sequence: TGTGCCAGCAGCCAAGATTCAGGGGGAAACACCATATATTTT. Protein product: CASSQDSGGNTIYF.

The V call is TRBV6-1, the J call TRBJ1-5; tentatively, D is TRBD1 (5 bases). CDR1 and CDR2 (germline): MNHNS, SASEGT. This CDR3 spans 15 amino acids. The V end lost 2 bases, the J end lost 2 bases, and 10 bases lay between the germline ends. In nucleotides, the CDR3 is TGTGCCAGCAGTGAAATGTGGGGGGGCAATCAGCCCCAGCATTTT. The encoded protein is CASSEMWGGNQPQHF.

This chain uses TRBV28 with TRBJ1-5; perhaps TRBD1 as D (6 bases). Trimming took 6 bases from V and 5 from J, leaving 14 bases between them. This CDR3 spans 14 amino acids. CDR1 is MDHEN, CDR2 SYDVKM, per germline. CDR3 in DNA: TGTGCCAGCAGGACCAGGGGCCCCCATCAGCCCCAGCATTTT. Translating it yields CASRTRGPHQPQHF.

As to this clone: The sample holds other DNA sequences that translate to the same CDR3. The chain couples TRBV6-5 to TRBJ1-1; a possible D gene is TRBD1 (5 bases). The germline V gene encodes CDR1 MNHEY and CDR2 SVGAGI. The CDR3 runs 15 residues. V dropped 0 bases and J dropped 2 bases, with 10 bases sitting between them. The CDR3 sequence is CASSYSRDRNTEAFF. CDR3 DNA: TGTGCCAGCAGTTACTCTCGGGACCGAAACACTGAAGCTTTCTTT.

A single count supports this clone. This chain connects TRBV7-6 to TRBJ2-3; D is possibly TRBD1 (6 bases). Germline assignment: CDR1 SGHVS and CDR2 FNYEAQ. V lost 4 bases, J lost 0 bases, and 11 bases lay in between. The CDR3 runs 15 residues. The CDR3 protein is CASSYDRLSTDTQYF. CDR3 coding DNA: TGTGCCAGCAGCTATGACAGGCTGAGCACAGATACGCAGTATTTT.

For this clone: Other DNA sequences in this sample translate to the same CDR3. The chain recombines TRBV5-1 with TRBJ2-5; D is tentatively TRBD1 or TRBD2 (5 bases each). V shed 4 bases and J shed 1 base, with 8 bases lying between them. This CDR3 contains 13 residues. The germline V gene has CDR1 SGHRS and CDR2 YFSETQ. CDR3 amino acids: CASSPGGQETQYF. CDR3 in DNA: TGCGCCAGCAGCCCTGGGGGCCAAGAGACCCAGTACTTC. The variable domain in full, with the rest retrieved from reference TRBV5-1 and TRBJ2-5, is KAGVTQTPRYLIKTRGQQVTLSCSPISGHRSVSWYQQTPGQGLQFLFEYFSETQRNKGNFPGRFSGRQFSNSRSEMNVSTLELGDSALYLCASSPGGQETQYFGPGTRLLVL.

The rearrangement joins TRBV29-1 to TRBJ1-1; D ambiguous. V lost 7 bases and J 1 base, leaving 10 bases between the germline ends. CDR1 SQVTM and CDR2 ANQGSEA come from the germline V gene. This CDR3 spans 12 amino acids. The CDR3 reads CSAHPGNTEAFF. The CDR3 nucleotides read TGCAGCGCCCATCCTGGGAACACTGAAGCTTTCTTT. The full variable domain, completed using reference TRBV29-1 and TRBJ1-1, is SAVISQKPSRDICQRGTSLTIQCQVDSQVTMMFWYRQQPGQSLTLIATANQGSEATYESGFVIDKFPISRPNLTFSTLTVSNMSPEDSSIYLCSAHPGNTEAFFGQGTRLTVV.

This chain joins TRBV28 and TRBJ2-1; D is ambiguous. CDR3 length: 19 amino acids. Trimming cost V 4 bases and J 0 bases, with 22 bases left between them. Germline CDR1 is MDHEN and CDR2 is SYDVKM. Written as DNA, the CDR3 is TGTGCCAGCAGTTCCCCCACGGGTCCCCCACTAAGCTCCTACAATGAGCAGTTCTTC. Its translation: CASSSPTGPPLSSYNEQFF.

The chain is built from TRBV6-1 and TRBJ2-7, with 11 bases fitting TRBD2. The CDR3 has 14 residues. CDR1 MNHNS and CDR2 SASEGT come from the germline V gene. The junction had 7 bases not matched to a gene; V was cut back by 9 bases and J by 3 bases. This CDR3 is CASGELAGVYEQYF. CDR3 sequence (DNA): TGTGCCAGTGGGGAACTAGCGGGAGTCTACGAGCAGTACTTC.

This sequence joins TRBV28 and TRBJ1-2; TRBD1 aligns across 7 bases. The CDR3 contains 16 residues. With 10 bases clipped from V and 1 base from J, the junction kept 15 bases outside the gene matches. Germline CDR1 reads MDHEN; CDR2 reads SYDVKM. The CDR3 DNA is TGTGCCACTTTGGGACAGAAACCAACTCTTAACTATGGCTACACCTTC. Its protein product is CATLGQKPTLNYGYTF.

The rearrangement joins TRBV6-1 to TRBJ2-7; TRBD2 might be the D (6 bases). Germline V lookup: CDR1 MNHNS, CDR2 SASEGT. Between the trimmed V and J ends, which lost 8 bases and 6 bases, there was a span of 20 bases. The CDR3 loop spans 14 amino acids. CDR3: CASYDGGTTGEQYF. The CDR3 nucleotides read TGTGCCAGCTACGACGGCGGGACGACGGGCGAGCAGTACTTC.

The chain combines TRBV7-2 with TRBJ1-2; maybe TRBD1 (5 bases). V was pared by 5 bases and J by 8 bases, with 18 bases between. This CDR3 has 14 amino acids. CDR1 SGHTA and CDR2 FQGNSA come from the germline V gene. CDR3 sequence reads: CASSTATGSYGYTF. The CDR3 bases are TGTGCCAGCAGCACCGCTACAGGTTCCTACGGCTACACCTTC. The whole variable domain, filled in from reference TRBV7-2 and TRBJ1-2, reads GAGVSQSPSNKVTEKGKDVELRCDPISGHTALYWYRQSLGQGLEFLIYFQGNSAPDKSGLPSDRFSAERTGGSVSTLTIQRTQQEDSAVYLCASSTATGSYGYTFGSGTRLTVV.

The chain combines TRBV5-4 with TRBJ2-7; no clear D gene. CDR1 SGHNT and CDR2 YYREEE come from the germline V gene (reference sequence). The germline V and J ends were trimmed by 4 bases and 5 bases, with 13 bases remaining between them. The CDR3 contains 13 residues. The CDR3 loop is CASSQDLVDEQYF. The DNA for the CDR3 is TGTGCCAGCAGCCAAGATTTAGTCGACGAGCAGTACTTC.

The chain couples TRBV5-1 to TRBJ2-3; no firm D call. This CDR3 has 14 amino acids. Germline assignment: CDR1 SGHRS and CDR2 YFSETQ. V lost 3 bases and J lost 3, with 11 bases in between. The CDR3 here is CASSSPRRTDTQYF. As DNA, the CDR3 is TGCGCCAGCAGCTCTCCAAGACGGACAGATACGCAGTATTTT.

The chain joins TRBV2 to TRBJ2-4, with 7 bases lining up with TRBD1. Per germline, CDR1 SNHLY and CDR2 FYNNEI. The ends lost 3 bases at V and 15 bases at J; junction bases unmatched: 5. There are 11 residues in the CDR3. The DNA of the CDR3 is TGTGCCAGCAGTGAGCAGACAGGGTCGTACTTC. Protein sequence: CASSEQTGSYF.

The V and J genes are TRBV20-1 and TRBJ1-5, with D hard to call. V lost 8 bases and J lost 6, with 5 bases in between. Germline V gives CDR1 DFQATT, CDR2 SNEGSKA (reference sequence). CDR3 size: 9 residues. CDR3 in amino acids: CSTAQPQHF. The CDR3 DNA reads as TGCAGTACGGCTCAGCCCCAGCATTTT.

V gene TRBV2 combines with J gene TRBJ2-7, with D perhaps assigned TRBD1 or TRBD2 (6 bases each). CDR3 length: 14 residues. CDR1 and CDR2 (germline): SNHLY, FYNNEI. V was trimmed by 5 bases and J by 7 bases, leaving 18 bases between them. The CDR3 bases are TGTGCCAGCAGTTCTCTCCGGGGGCTTATAGAGCAGTACTTC. Translated: CASSSLRGLIEQYF.

The chain employs TRBV6-5 and TRBJ1-2; no clear D. CDR3 length: 14 residues. In germline, CDR1 is MNHEY, CDR2 SVGAGI. Trimming took 0 bases from V and 14 from J, leaving 19 bases between them. CDR3 residues: CASSYSGHANRRTF. CDR3 nucleotides: TGTGCCAGCAGTTACTCGGGTCATGCGAATCGTAGGACCTTC.

The chain carries TRBV6-4 and TRBJ2-1; TRBD2 might be the D (6 bases). V lost 6 bases and J lost 1, with 10 bases in between. CDR1 and CDR2 from the germline V gene are MRHNA and SNTAGT. The CDR3 totals 14 residues. In DNA, the CDR3 is TGTGCCAGCAGGGCTCGGGAGTCCTACAATGAGCAGTTCTTC. As protein: CASRARESYNEQFF.

The chain combines TRBV11-2 with TRBJ2-7; 9 bases line up with TRBD1. This CDR3 is 14 amino acids long. In germline, CDR1 is SGHAT, CDR2 FQNNGV. Trimming at V came to 6 bases and at J to 1 base, leaving 4 bases not matched to a gene. DNA for the CDR3: TGTGCCAGCAGACAGGGGGCCCGATCCTACGAGCAGTACTTC. Protein product: CASRQGARSYEQYF.

Turning to this clone: The same CDR3 also results from other DNA sequences found in this sample. The chain joins TRBV7-2 to TRBJ1-5; 7 nucleotides line up with TRBD1. The trim removed 5 bases at V and 3 bases at J, leaving 4 bases unmatched. The CDR3 spans 14 residues. Per the germline V gene, CDR1 is SGHTA and CDR2 is FQGNSA. The chain's CDR3 is CASSPTGNNQPQHF. Here the CDR3 DNA reads TGTGCCAGCAGCCCGACAGGGAACAATCAGCCCCAGCATTTT.